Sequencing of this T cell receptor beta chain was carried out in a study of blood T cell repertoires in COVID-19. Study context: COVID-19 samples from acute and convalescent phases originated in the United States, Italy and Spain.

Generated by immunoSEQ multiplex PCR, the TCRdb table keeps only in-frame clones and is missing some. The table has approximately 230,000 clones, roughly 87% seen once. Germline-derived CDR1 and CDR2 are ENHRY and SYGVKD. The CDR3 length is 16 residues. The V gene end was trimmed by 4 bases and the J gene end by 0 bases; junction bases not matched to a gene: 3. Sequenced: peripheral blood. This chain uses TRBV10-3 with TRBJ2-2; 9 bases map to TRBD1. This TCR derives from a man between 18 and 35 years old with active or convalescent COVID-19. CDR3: CAISGGTGSNTGELFF. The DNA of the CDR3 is TGTGCCATCAGTGGAGGGACAGGGTCGAACACCGGGGAGCTGTTTTTT.